This note documents a single T cell receptor beta chain sequence. Its antigen is as yet unknown. The data belong to a study of shared clonotypes between healthy human individuals. Genomic DNA from each subset was divided evenly over several immunoSEQ plates. Libraries were prepared by immunoSEQ multiplex PCR; TCRdb keeps only in-frame clonotypes and omits some of them. The sample has more than 2 million clones, roughly 95% seen once. Findings and caveats of the study: Sampling was confined to blood; repertoires within tissues likely differ.

Naive-designated CD8 cells lacked CD45RO, were positively enriched for CCR7, and omitted terminally differentiated effector memory CD45RA+ cells. Germline V gene data show CDR1 as SGHVS and CDR2 as FNYEAQ. This CDR3 has 18 amino acids. V gave up 2 bases and J gave up 7 bases, with 21 bases separating them. This sequence was found in a young man in good health. Sequencing was done on a sample of naive CD8+ T cells sorted from blood. This chain connects TRBV7-6 to TRBJ1-6; D gene ambiguous. The CDR3 protein is CASSLNPPIGSRNSPLHF. Written as DNA, the CDR3 is TGTGCCAGCAGCTTAAATCCGCCCATAGGTTCGAGAAATTCACCCCTCCACTTT.